This TCR beta chain was identified in a study of CD8 T cells in Susac syndrome. Whole-study results and caveats: The study acknowledged a relatively small number of individuals in its TCR sequencing and HLA analysis.

Sequencing of TCR beta was performed on blood CD8+ and CD4+ T cells. Patients with Susac syndrome met the recently defined diagnostic criteria for definite or probable disease. A remark on this clonotype: What it binds is not known.

RNA totalling roughly 0.5 to 1 ug underwent reverse transcription with random hexamers. TCRdb re-called the immunoSEQ multiplex PCR reads with MiXCR, one entry per CDR3 protein. Of 200,000 or so distinct CDR3 sequences listed, approximately 95% were seen once; the top ten hold about 0.15%. V lost 2 bases and J 7 bases, leaving 9 bases between the germline ends. Germline values: CDR1 SEHNR, CDR2 FQNEAQ (reference sequence). This CDR3 has 13 amino acids. The chain recombines TRBV7-9 with TRBJ2-1, with D hard to call. This TCR came from a human donor with Susac syndrome. The sample consisted of CD8+ T cells from PBMCs. The CDR3 here is CASSLQTDNEQFF. In nucleotides, the CDR3 is TGTGCCAGCAGCTTACAGACCGATAATGAGCAGTTCTTC.